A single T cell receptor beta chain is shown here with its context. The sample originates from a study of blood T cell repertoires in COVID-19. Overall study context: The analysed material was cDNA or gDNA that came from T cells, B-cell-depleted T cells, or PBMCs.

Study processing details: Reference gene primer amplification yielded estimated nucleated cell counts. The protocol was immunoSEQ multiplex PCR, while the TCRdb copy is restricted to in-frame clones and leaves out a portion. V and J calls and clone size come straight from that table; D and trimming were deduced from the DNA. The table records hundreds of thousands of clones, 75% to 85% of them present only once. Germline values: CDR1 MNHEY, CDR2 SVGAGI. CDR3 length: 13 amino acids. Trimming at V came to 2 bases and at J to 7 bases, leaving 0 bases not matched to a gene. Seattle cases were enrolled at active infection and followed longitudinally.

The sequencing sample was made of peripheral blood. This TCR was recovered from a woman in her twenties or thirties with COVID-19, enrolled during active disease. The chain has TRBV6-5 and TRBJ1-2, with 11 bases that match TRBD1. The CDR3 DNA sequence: TGTGCCAGCAGTTACGGGACAGGGGGTGGCTACACCTTC. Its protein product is CASSYGTGGGYTF.